This T cell receptor (beta chain) was captured by sequencing in a study of blood T cells in healthy people across ages. Overall study findings and caveats: Older age went with lower TCR beta diversity per million T cells, in a roughly linear way. Because sorting was not performed, PBMCs prevented conclusive naive versus antigen-experienced comparison.

With respect to this clonotype: Its antigen is currently unknown.

Together with a sample-barcoded 5' primer, a J-beta primer mix was included in a second PCR lasting about 6 to 11 cycles. Each of the cDNA molecules was tagged by a template-switch adaptor with 12 random nucleotides. Sequencing yielded, for each sample, at least 2.5 million paired-end reads carrying CDR3. TCRdb ran MiXCR on the 5' RACE reads and lists one entry per CDR3 protein. The sample records 1.5 million to 2 million distinct CDR3 sequences, around 35% being singletons. CDR1 is SGHRS, CDR2 YFSETQ, per germline. The CDR3 runs 12 residues. The J segment lost 12 bases and the V segment lost 4 bases, leaving 9 bases of the junction unmatched.

The sequenced material came from blood. The receptor was derived from a woman in her twenties or thirties in good health. This chain uses TRBV5-1 with TRBJ2-7; 8 nucleotides align to TRBD1. The CDR3 nucleotides read TGCGCCAGCAGCCCTCCGGACAGGGATAGGTACTTC. It is translated as CASSPPDRDRYF.